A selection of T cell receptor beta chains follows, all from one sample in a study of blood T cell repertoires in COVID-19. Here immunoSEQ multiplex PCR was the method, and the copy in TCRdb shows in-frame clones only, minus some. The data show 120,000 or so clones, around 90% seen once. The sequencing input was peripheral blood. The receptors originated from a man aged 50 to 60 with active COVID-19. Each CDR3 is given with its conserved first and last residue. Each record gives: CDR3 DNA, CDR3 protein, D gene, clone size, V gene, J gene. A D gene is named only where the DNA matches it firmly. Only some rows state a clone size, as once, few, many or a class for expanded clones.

CDR3nt: TGTGCCAGCAGGGCGGGCAGTTTCACCGGGGAGCTGTTTTTT
CDR3aa: CASRAGSFTGELFF
d_gene: NA
abundance: NA
v_gene: TRBV6-4
j_gene: TRBJ2-2

CDR3nt: TGTGCCAGCAGCCGACGGACTCCCCAAGAGACCCAGTACTTC
CDR3aa: CASSRRTPQETQYF
d_gene: NA
abundance: NA
v_gene: TRBV3-1/TRBV3-2
j_gene: TRBJ2-5

CDR3nt: TGCAGCGCTATAGGACTAGCGGGAACTCCCCTCTTC
CDR3aa: CSAIGLAGTPLF
d_gene: TRBD2
abundance: NA
v_gene: TRBV29-1
j_gene: TRBJ2-1

CDR3nt: TGTGCCAGCAGCGCCGGAGGGAATGAGCAGTTCTTC
CDR3aa: CASSAGGNEQFF
d_gene: NA
abundance: NA
v_gene: TRBV7-3
j_gene: TRBJ2-1

CDR3nt: TGTGCCAGCAGCATTGCGGGCTTCGCCACCGGGGAGCTGTTTTTT
CDR3aa: CASSIAGFATGELFF
d_gene: NA
abundance: NA
v_gene: TRBV7-8
j_gene: TRBJ2-2

CDR3nt: TGTGCCAGCAGCTCCCCGACAGGGGGCACAGATACGCAGTATTTT
CDR3aa: CASSSPTGGTDTQYF
d_gene: TRBD1
abundance: NA
v_gene: TRBV7-8
j_gene: TRBJ2-3

CDR3nt: TGTGCCAGCAGTTTAAGTCCCGGCACCGGGGAGCTGTTTTTT
CDR3aa: CASSLSPGTGELFF
d_gene: NA
abundance: NA
v_gene: TRBV28
j_gene: TRBJ2-2

CDR3nt: TGTGCCAGCAGCCCTCTTAAAGATACGCAGTATTTT
CDR3aa: CASSPLKDTQYF
d_gene: NA
abundance: NA
v_gene: TRBV7-2
j_gene: TRBJ2-3

CDR3nt: TGTGCCAGTAGTCCTCCATTGGCGGGAGGGCCGGATGAGCAGTTCTTC
CDR3aa: CASSPPLAGGPDEQFF
d_gene: TRBD2
abundance: NA
v_gene: TRBV19
j_gene: TRBJ2-1

CDR3nt: TGTGCCACCAGTGATTCTGGACAGGGCTCTGGAAACACCATATATTTT
CDR3aa: CATSDSGQGSGNTIYF
d_gene: TRBD1
abundance: NA
v_gene: TRBV24-1
j_gene: TRBJ1-3

CDR3nt: TGTGCCAGCAGTTACCACAGGGGGCGCACTGAAGCTTTCTTT
CDR3aa: CASSYHRGRTEAFF
d_gene: TRBD1
abundance: NA
v_gene: TRBV6-5
j_gene: TRBJ1-1

CDR3nt: TGTGCCAGCGCTGAGGAGTATAGCAATCAGCCCCAGCATTTT
CDR3aa: CASAEEYSNQPQHF
d_gene: NA
abundance: NA
v_gene: TRBV6-5
j_gene: TRBJ1-5

CDR3nt: TGCGCCAGCAGCCTGACTAGCGGGGGGGCCTCAGAGACCCAGTACTTC
CDR3aa: CASSLTSGGASETQYF
d_gene: TRBD2
abundance: NA
v_gene: TRBV5-1
j_gene: TRBJ2-5

CDR3nt: TGTGCCAGCAGTCTTGGCGGGGGAACCTACGAGCAGTACTTC
CDR3aa: CASSLGGGTYEQYF
d_gene: TRBD2
abundance: NA
v_gene: TRBV6-5
j_gene: TRBJ2-7

CDR3nt: TGTGCCAGCAGGCCCGAGGGGGGGACGCAGTATTTT
CDR3aa: CASRPEGGTQYF
d_gene: NA
abundance: NA
v_gene: TRBV12-3/TRBV12-4
j_gene: TRBJ2-3

CDR3nt: TGTGCCAGCAGCGTAGGTTCGGGACAGAGCTCCTACGAGCAGTACTTC
CDR3aa: CASSVGSGQSSYEQYF
d_gene: TRBD1
abundance: NA
v_gene: TRBV9
j_gene: TRBJ2-7

CDR3nt: TGTGCCAGCAGTTACTCGAGCAGGGGGGATCAGCCCCAGCATTTT
CDR3aa: CASSYSSRGDQPQHF
d_gene: TRBD1
abundance: NA
v_gene: TRBV6-5
j_gene: TRBJ1-5

CDR3nt: TGCAGCGTTGATAAGGGACAGGGCTACGAGCAGTACTTC
CDR3aa: CSVDKGQGYEQYF
d_gene: TRBD1
abundance: once
v_gene: TRBV29-1
j_gene: TRBJ2-7

CDR3nt: TGTGCCAGCAGCCCTAGGACAGGGCGCGAGACCCAGTACTTC
CDR3aa: CASSPRTGRETQYF
d_gene: TRBD1
abundance: NA
v_gene: TRBV5-5
j_gene: TRBJ2-5

CDR3nt: TGTGCCAGCAGTGTGGTAATCCGGGGGAACGAAAAACTGTTTTTT
CDR3aa: CASSVVIRGNEKLFF
d_gene: NA
abundance: NA
v_gene: TRBV2
j_gene: TRBJ1-4